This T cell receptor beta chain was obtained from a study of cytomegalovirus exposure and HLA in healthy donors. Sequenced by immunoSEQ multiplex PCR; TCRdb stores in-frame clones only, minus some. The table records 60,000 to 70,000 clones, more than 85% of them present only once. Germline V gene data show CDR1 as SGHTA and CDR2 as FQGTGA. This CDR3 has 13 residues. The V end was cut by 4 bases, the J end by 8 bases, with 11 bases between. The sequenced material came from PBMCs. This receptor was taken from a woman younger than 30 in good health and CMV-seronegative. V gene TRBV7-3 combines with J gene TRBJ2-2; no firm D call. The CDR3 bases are TGTGCCAGCAGCTCCCCCTCTTTGGGGGAGCTGTTTTTT. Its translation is CASSSPSLGELFF.